This T cell receptor beta chain was identified during a study of T cells in Graves' hyperthyroidism and ophthalmopathy. General study points: Most clonotypes that expanded in the thyroid above 0.001 also showed up in blood.

As concerns this clonotype: The antigen remains undetermined.

V was cut by 5 bases and J by 5 bases, with 5 bases left in between. Germline CDR1 and CDR2: SGHRS and YFSETQ. This CDR3 is built from 11 residues. TCR beta CDR3 sequences were amplified from RNA transcripts. HTBI primers drove first-round RT-PCR of the TCR CDR3. One entry per CDR3 protein results from TCRdb running MiXCR on the multiplex PCR reads. The sample comprises more than 300,000 distinct CDR3 sequences, more than 14% of which are singletons, and about 19% rests with the top ten. Exclusions: uncontrolled infection, other autoimmune disease, pregnancy, lactation. Diagnoses were established using clinical symptoms, serum thyroxine and TRAb, thyroid ultrasound and orbital computed tomography. Fresh peripheral blood, roughly 9.8 ml of it, supplied the PBMCs.

This clonotype was obtained from a woman aged 25 to 45 with Graves' ophthalmopathy. The V call is TRBV5-1, the J call TRBJ2-1; no reliable D call. The sample taken for sequencing was blood. CDR3 coding DNA: TGCGCCAGCAGATATAACAATGAGCAGTTCTTC. This codes for CASRYNNEQFF. The full variable domain, its missing parts supplied by reference TRBV5-1 and TRBJ2-1, is KAGVTQTPRYLIKTRGQQVTLSCSPISGHRSVSWYQQTPGQGLQFLFEYFSETQRNKGNFPGRFSGRQFSNSRSEMNVSTLELGDSALYLCASRYNNEQFFGPGTRLTVL.